Each of the 20 T cell receptor beta chains below was sequenced from the same sample in a study of PD-1 blockade in classical Hodgkin lymphoma. TCRdb's copy holds only in-frame clones and misses some; the assay was immunoSEQ multiplex PCR. The sample consists of roughly 50,000 clones, almost 90% of them appearing once. Indicated time point: cycle 4 day 1 (C4D1), after five to seven weeks of nivolumab. Each and every patient relapsed after autologous stem cell transplantation, and patients got differing brentuximab vedotin exposure. Sequences were derived from peripheral blood mononuclear cells (PBMCs), sampled before the fourth cycle of nivolumab. These receptors were taken from a human donor with classical Hodgkin lymphoma.

The chain has TRBV27 and TRBJ2-5; D might be TRBD2 (6 bases). Trimming took off 3 bases at V and 5 bases at J, with 13 bases between the two ends. Germline CDR1 MNHEY, CDR2 SMNVEV (reference sequence). The CDR3 spans 14 residues. The chain's CDR3 is CASSFRRGRETQYF. CDR3 nucleotide sequence: TGTGCCAGCAGTTTCAGGAGGGGAAGGGAGACCCAGTACTTC.

The V and J genes are TRBV9 and TRBJ2-5; weak D call: TRBD1 (6 bases). Trimming pared 0 bases from V and 2 bases from J, leaving 17 bases between. Germline V gene lookup returns CDR1 SGDLS and CDR2 YYNGEE. The CDR3 has 17 amino acids. Here the CDR3 reads CASSVAPGTRGQETQYF. In DNA form, the CDR3 reads TGTGCCAGCAGCGTAGCCCCCGGGACAAGGGGGCAAGAGACCCAGTACTTC.

The rearrangement joins TRBV6-5 to TRBJ1-2, with D hard to call. The CDR3 has 15 residues. Between the trimmed V and J ends, which lost 5 bases and 2 bases, there was a span of 15 bases. CDR1 is MNHEY and CDR2 is SVGAGI in the germline V gene. CDR3 loop: CASSHRGGKNYGYTF. The CDR3 region has the DNA TGTGCCAGCAGTCACCGGGGAGGGAAAAACTATGGCTACACCTTC.

J is TRBJ1-5 and V is TRBV5-1; 8 bases are shared with TRBD1. The CDR3 has 15 residues. Trimming at V came to 0 bases and at J to 4 bases, leaving 3 bases not matched to a gene. The V gene's germline CDR1 is SGHRS and CDR2 YFSETQ. CDR3 DNA: TGCGCCAGCAGCTTGGGAGGGACAGGAAATCAGCCCCAGCATTTT. Protein sequence: CASSLGGTGNQPQHF.

The chain combines TRBV2 with TRBJ2-3; no reliable D call. Germline CDR1 reads SNHLY; CDR2 reads FYNNEI. The CDR3 is 16 residues long. The germline V and J ends were trimmed by 3 bases and 1 base, with 14 bases remaining between them. The CDR3 DNA sequence: TGTGCCAGCAGTGACGTGATGTCAGAGGGCACAGATACGCAGTATTTT. This codes for CASSDVMSEGTDTQYF.

V is TRBV30 and J is TRBJ2-7, with unresolved D. CDR1 and CDR2 (germline): GTSNPN, SVGIG (reference sequence). The V end lost 8 bases, the J end lost 0 bases, and 11 bases lay between the germline ends. The length of the CDR3 is 12 residues. This chain's CDR3 is CAGSPSSYEQYF. The CDR3 DNA reads TGTGCCGGCAGCCCTAGCTCCTACGAGCAGTACTTC.

This clone was observed a single time. The rearrangement joins TRBV19 to TRBJ2-1, with TRBD1 matching over 11 bases. From germline, CDR1 is LNHDA and CDR2 SQIVND (reference sequence). The ends lost 6 bases at V and 8 bases at J; junction bases unmatched: 3. The CDR3 consists of 13 residues. This CDR3 is CASSRDRGDEQFF. DNA of the CDR3: TGTGCCAGTAGCCGGGACAGGGGGGATGAGCAGTTCTTC. The full variable domain, with the rest looked up from reference TRBV19 and TRBJ2-1, is DGGITQSPKYLFRKEGQNVTLSCEQNLNHDAMYWYRQDPGQGLRLIYYSQIVNDFQKGDIAEGYSVSREKKESFPLTVTSAQKNPTAFYLCASSRDRGDEQFFGPGTRLTVL.

DNA for the CDR3: TGTGCCAGCAGCGAGGGGGGGTACGAGCAGTACTTC. It translates to CASSEGGYEQYF. The chain links TRBV7-9 to TRBJ2-7, with D tentatively TRBD2 (7 bases). CDR3 length: 12 amino acids. Germline CDR1 reads SEHNR; CDR2 reads FQNEAQ (reference sequence). V lost 5 bases and J 4 bases, leaving 9 bases between the germline ends.

This clone was detected once. This sequence joins TRBV6-4 and TRBJ2-3, with a possible D match to TRBD2 (6 bases). The germline CDR1 and CDR2 sequences are MRHNA and SNTAGT. This CDR3 is built from 13 residues. V was clipped by 4 bases and J by 6 bases, with 11 bases between them. The CDR3 protein is CASSVREWDTQYF. Written as DNA, the CDR3 is TGTGCCAGCAGTGTTCGGGAGTGGGATACGCAGTATTTT.

This chain connects TRBV7-9 to TRBJ1-2; D is unresolved. V gave up 1 base and J gave up 4 bases, with 10 bases separating them. Germline lookup yields CDR1 SEHNR and CDR2 FQNEAQ (reference sequence). The CDR3 is made up of 14 amino acids. CDR3 region: CASSLGLAGYGYTF. The DNA for the CDR3 is TGTGCCAGCAGCTTAGGGCTAGCCGGCTATGGCTACACCTTC.

The rearrangement links TRBV7-3 to TRBJ2-7; D gene uncertain. Germline lookup yields CDR1 SGHTA and CDR2 FQGTGA. The V and J ends lost 1 base and 0 bases respectively, with 10 bases between them. The CDR3 extends over 15 amino acids. CDR3 DNA: TGTGCCAGCAGCTTAAGCGGCCTCAGCTCCTACGAGCAGTACTTC. It specifies CASSLSGLSSYEQYF.

This chain joins TRBV7-2 and TRBJ2-1; D may be TRBD2 (5 bases). CDR3 length equals 13 residues. CDR1 and CDR2 from the germline V gene are SGHTA and FQGNSA. Trimming left V 4 bases short and J 10 bases short, with 14 bases between. The CDR3 here is CASSWTTNFEQFF. CDR3 sequence (DNA): TGTGCCAGCAGCTGGACGACTAATTTCGAGCAGTTCTTC.

This clone was seen only once. The V and J genes are TRBV15 and TRBJ1-2; D is uncertain. Germline V gene sequence: CDR1 LNHNV, CDR2 YYDKDF (reference sequence). This CDR3 contains 11 residues. The V and J ends lost 1 base and 5 bases respectively, with 2 bases between them. In DNA form, the CDR3 reads TGTGCCACCAGCAGAGGTTATGGCTACACCTTC. This codes for CATSRGYGYTF.

The chain combines TRBV6-1 with TRBJ2-7, with TRBD1 matching over 8 bases. The germline V gene has CDR1 MNHNS and CDR2 SASEGT. The CDR3 covers 13 residues. V lost 5 bases and J lost 6; bases outside the gene matches: 6. The DNA for the CDR3 is TGTGCCAGCAGTACCCAGGGGGCTGGCGAGCAGTACTTC. Translation: CASSTQGAGEQYF.

The V and J genes are TRBV28 and TRBJ2-7; D unclear. V lost 3 bases and J 6 bases, leaving 27 bases between the germline ends. The length of the CDR3 is 18 residues. Germline loops: CDR1 MDHEN, CDR2 SYDVKM. CDR3 nucleotide sequence: TGTGCCAGCAGTTTTGGTCTTAACCCCACGGCTGAAGTTAGCGAGCAGTACTTC. Translated: CASSFGLNPTAEVSEQYF.

The V call is TRBV6-1, the J call TRBJ1-1, with TRBD1 as a possible D gene (6 bases). Germline assignment: CDR1 MNHNS and CDR2 SASEGT. The V and J ends lost 4 bases and 5 bases respectively, with 14 bases between them. The CDR3 is 14 residues long. CDR3 bases: TGTGCCAGCAGTGGAACAGGGTTAGGAACTGAAGCTTTCTTT. It yields the protein CASSGTGLGTEAFF.

This chain joins TRBV28 and TRBJ2-7; TRBD2 aligns across 7 bases. Germline CDR1 and CDR2: MDHEN and SYDVKM. Trimming removed 4 bases from V and 2 bases from J; junction bases left unmatched: 14. This CDR3 is 17 amino acids long. The DNA for the CDR3 is TGTGCCAGCAGTTCCCCTGGGGGAGGGTTCCTGGCCTACGAGCAGTACTTC. Its translation: CASSSPGGGFLAYEQYF.

The table lists this clone with a few counts. The chain is built from TRBV11-3 and TRBJ2-7; D call uncertain. CDR1 is SGHNT, CDR2 YENEEA, per germline. V was pared by 0 bases and J by 2 bases, with 23 bases between. The CDR3 runs 19 residues. CDR3 DNA: TGTGCCAGCAGCTTAGAACCCCCCTTTTTGGGCACTCCTACCTACGAGCAGTACTTC. The encoded protein is CASSLEPPFLGTPTYEQYF.

This rearrangement joins TRBV5-1 to TRBJ2-4; no definite D call. From germline, CDR1 is SGHRS and CDR2 YFSETQ. The CDR3 length is 15 residues. V lost 1 base to trimming and J lost 4 bases, with 12 bases between them. The CDR3 sequence: CASSLMSFTKNIQYF. The CDR3 DNA sequence: TGCGCCAGCAGCTTGATGTCCTTCACTAAAAACATTCAGTACTTC.

The CDR3 DNA reads as TGTGCCAGTAGTATAGGATCGGAGAACACTGAAGCTTTCTTT. Translation: CASSIGSENTEAFF. The chain carries TRBV19 and TRBJ1-1; D unclear. CDR1 is LNHDA and CDR2 is SQIVND in the germline V gene (reference sequence). The CDR3 runs 14 residues. Trimming cost V 1 base and J 1 base, with 7 bases left between them.